This is a list of T cell receptor beta chains from one sample in a study of cytomegalovirus exposure and HLA in healthy donors. Assay: immunoSEQ multiplex PCR; the TCRdb copy retains only in-frame clones and omits some. The data contain 95,000 to 150,000 clones, 50% to 75% of them singletons. Sequencing used PBMCs. The receptors originated from a woman between 40 and 50 years old in good health and CMV-seropositive. CDR3s include the opening cysteine and the closing phenylalanine or tryptophan. The D gene is left open where the match is weak. A row's size may be missing; if present it is once, few, many or a size class.

clone_size	v_call	j_call	d_call	cdr3_nt	cdr3_aa
.	TRBV10-3	TRBJ1-2	TRBD1	TGTGCCATCAGTGAGCGTGGGACAGGAGGGACCCAGGGAGGCTACACCTTC	CAISERGTGGTQGGYTF
.	TRBV9	TRBJ2-7	.	TGTGCCAGCAGCGCATCGGGCGAGCAGTACTTC	CASSASGEQYF
few	TRBV1	TRBJ2-7	.	TGCACCAGCAGCCGGACAGGTTCGAGCTACGAGCAGTACTTC	CTSSRTGSSYEQYF
.	TRBV11-2	TRBJ2-5	TRBD2	TGTGCCAGCAGCATGACGGGACTAGCGGGGAAAGGACGAGAGACCCAGTACTTC	CASSMTGLAGKGRETQYF
.	TRBV9	TRBJ2-2	.	TGTGCCAGCAGCGTATGGCCCGGGGAGCTGTTTTTT	CASSVWPGELFF
once	TRBV7-9	TRBJ2-2	TRBD2	TGTGCCAGCAGCCGGGGACTAGCGGGACCCGGGGAGCTGTTTTTT	CASSRGLAGPGELFF
.	TRBV28	TRBJ2-1	TRBD2	TGTGCCAGCAGCAACGGGGGGGGGACTTACAATGAGCAGTTCTTC	CASSNGGGTYNEQFF
.	TRBV6-6	TRBJ2-7	TRBD2	TGTGCCAGCAGACTAGCGGGGGTCTACGAGCAGTACTTC	CASRLAGVYEQYF
.	TRBV30	TRBJ2-6	TRBD1	TGTGCCTGGAGTAAGGCACTGACAGGGGACGGGGCCAACGTCCTGACTTTC	CAWSKALTGDGANVLTF
few	TRBV7-2	TRBJ2-5	.	TGTGCCAGCAGCTTAAGGCGGGAAGAGACCCAGTACTTC	CASSLRREETQYF
few	TRBV27	TRBJ1-5	.	TGTGCCAGCAGCCCAGTGGAGGGCCAGCCCCAGCATTTT	CASSPVEGQPQHF
.	TRBV7-9	TRBJ2-3	TRBD2	TGTGCCAGCAGCTTAGGACTAGCGGGAGGGACAGATACGCAGTATTTT	CASSLGLAGGTDTQYF
.	TRBV7-8	TRBJ1-1	TRBD1	TGTGCCAGCAGCCCGGACAGGGGGCGTCGGTTCGCTTTCTTT	CASSPDRGRRFAFF
once	TRBV27	TRBJ2-3	TRBD2	TGTGCCAGCAGTTTATCACTAGCGGGAGCATCTGATACGCAGTATTTT	CASSLSLAGASDTQYF
.	TRBV7-2	TRBJ2-2	TRBD2	TGTGCCAGCAGCCCTACACTAGCGGGATATGGCACCGGGGAGCTGTTTTTT	CASSPTLAGYGTGELFF